Listed below are T cell receptor beta chains from one sample, sequenced in a study of human T cells and chemical hapten exposure. TCRdb re-called the RACE reads through MiXCR, storing one row per CDR3 protein. Altogether 80,000 to 95,000 distinct CDR3 sequences are present, 11% being singletons, with the ten largest covering over 2%. The material was whole blood, obtained in connection with sensitization to the hapten diphenylcyclopropenone (DPC). Receptors originate from a man aged 35 to 55 with alopecia areata. Some clones in this sample may be carry-over from other donors' samples. The CDR3 runs from the conserved cysteine through the conserved F or W. Fields, in order: CDR3 protein, CDR3 DNA, clone size, V gene, J gene, D gene. D genes are given only for firm matches. Expanded clones get a size class; other rows say once, few or many, or leave the size out.

CDR3aa: CASSPRQGRDGNQPQHF; CDR3nt: TGTGCCAGCAGCCCCAGACAGGGAAGAGACGGCAATCAGCCCCAGCATTTT; abundance: many; v_gene: TRBV7-2; j_gene: TRBJ1-5; d_gene: TRBD1
CDR3aa: CASSFSYEAGELFF; CDR3nt: TGTGCCAGCAGCTTTTCCTATGAGGCCGGGGAGCTGTTTTTT; abundance: NA; v_gene: TRBV7-9; j_gene: TRBJ2-2; d_gene: NA
CDR3aa: CASSPTGVLAKNIQYF; CDR3nt: TGTGCCAGCAGTCCGACAGGGGTGTTAGCCAAAAACATTCAGTACTTC; abundance: few; v_gene: TRBV12-3/TRBV12-4; j_gene: TRBJ2-4; d_gene: TRBD1
CDR3aa: CASSFGQTKDTQYF; CDR3nt: TGCGCCAGCAGCTTCGGACAGACAAAAGATACGCAGTATTTT; abundance: few; v_gene: TRBV5-1; j_gene: TRBJ2-3; d_gene: NA
CDR3aa: CASSQGGQPNEKLFF; CDR3nt: TGTGCCAGCAGCCAAGGGGGACAGCCTAATGAAAAACTGTTTTTT; abundance: NA; v_gene: TRBV3-1; j_gene: TRBJ1-4; d_gene: TRBD1
CDR3aa: CASSPPRGGDRMYQETQYF; CDR3nt: TGTGCCAGCTCCCCTCCCCGGGGCGGGGACAGAATGTACCAAGAGACCCAGTACTTC; abundance: NA; v_gene: TRBV5-6; j_gene: TRBJ2-5; d_gene: NA
CDR3aa: CASAGSEPQHF; CDR3nt: TGTGCCAGCGCGGGGTCTGAGCCCCAGCATTTT; abundance: many; v_gene: TRBV2; j_gene: TRBJ1-5; d_gene: NA
CDR3aa: CAWSIWVDTEAFF; CDR3nt: TGTGCCTGGAGTATATGGGTCGACACTGAAGCTTTCTTT; abundance: few; v_gene: TRBV30; j_gene: TRBJ1-1; d_gene: NA
CDR3aa: CASKLALPDTQYF; CDR3nt: TGTGCCAGCAAACTCGCTCTACCAGATACGCAGTATTTT; abundance: NA; v_gene: TRBV12-3/TRBV12-4; j_gene: TRBJ2-3; d_gene: NA
CDR3aa: CASSLDLAGFNEQFF; CDR3nt: TGCGCCAGCAGCTTGGACCTAGCGGGATTCAATGAGCAGTTCTTC; abundance: NA; v_gene: TRBV5-1; j_gene: TRBJ2-1; d_gene: TRBD2
CDR3aa: CASSRGDTDTQYF; CDR3nt: TGTGCCAGCAGCCGCGGGGACACAGATACGCAGTATTTT; abundance: many; v_gene: TRBV7-3; j_gene: TRBJ2-3; d_gene: NA
CDR3aa: CSARFGLAGGGLVQETQYF; CDR3nt: TGCAGTGCTAGATTCGGACTAGCGGGAGGGGGCCTGGTGCAAGAGACCCAGTACTTC; abundance: few; v_gene: TRBV20-1; j_gene: TRBJ2-5; d_gene: TRBD2
CDR3aa: CASSSSSGRANEQFF; CDR3nt: TGTGCCAGCAGTTCCTCTAGCGGGCGGGCAAATGAGCAGTTCTTC; abundance: few; v_gene: TRBV28; j_gene: TRBJ2-1; d_gene: TRBD2
CDR3aa: CASSSLGTGRDEQYF; CDR3nt: TGTGCCAGCAGTTCCCTCGGGACAGGCAGGGACGAGCAGTACTTC; abundance: NA; v_gene: TRBV6-2/TRBV6-3; j_gene: TRBJ2-7; d_gene: TRBD1
CDR3aa: CSAIGGLAGDKGYNEQFF; CDR3nt: TGCAGTGCTATAGGTGGACTAGCGGGAGACAAGGGCTACAATGAGCAGTTCTTC; abundance: NA; v_gene: TRBV20-1; j_gene: TRBJ2-1; d_gene: TRBD2
CDR3aa: CASSQSEDHLGHEQYF; CDR3nt: TGCGCCAGCAGTCAATCGGAAGATCACCTCGGGCACGAGCAGTACTTC; abundance: few; v_gene: TRBV23-1; j_gene: TRBJ2-7; d_gene: NA
CDR3aa: CSAPDPRNEQYF; CDR3nt: TGCAGTGCTCCCGATCCGAGGAACGAGCAGTACTTC; abundance: many; v_gene: TRBV20-1; j_gene: TRBJ2-7; d_gene: NA
CDR3aa: CASSLMLKGLDGYTF; CDR3nt: TGTGCCAGCAGTCTTATGCTAAAGGGACTGGATGGCTACACCTTC; abundance: NA; v_gene: TRBV12-3/TRBV12-4; j_gene: TRBJ1-2; d_gene: NA
CDR3aa: CASSYGGLVDNEQFF; CDR3nt: TGTGCCAGCAGTTACGGTGGACTAGTCGACAATGAGCAGTTCTTC; abundance: many; v_gene: TRBV6-5; j_gene: TRBJ2-1; d_gene: TRBD2
CDR3aa: CASSARGLTEAFF; CDR3nt: TGTGCCAGCAGCGCCCGGGGCCTCACTGAAGCTTTCTTT; abundance: NA; v_gene: TRBV9; j_gene: TRBJ1-1; d_gene: NA
CDR3aa: CASSGAPWSGGRNNEQFF; CDR3nt: TGTGCCAGTAGTGGCGCCCCATGGTCGGGAGGGAGGAACAATGAGCAGTTCTTC; abundance: few; v_gene: TRBV6-5; j_gene: TRBJ2-1; d_gene: TRBD2
CDR3aa: CASSYSDYLAQYF; CDR3nt: TGTGCCAGCAGTTACTCTGACTACTTAGCGCAGTATTTT; abundance: many; v_gene: TRBV6-2/TRBV6-3; j_gene: TRBJ2-3; d_gene: NA
CDR3aa: CASKADTDGYTF; CDR3nt: TGTGCCAGCAAAGCGGACACTGATGGCTACACCTTC; abundance: NA; v_gene: TRBV2; j_gene: TRBJ1-2; d_gene: NA
CDR3aa: CASHKRPGQGGGNEKLFF; CDR3nt: TGTGCCAGCCACAAAAGGCCGGGACAGGGGGGTGGCAATGAAAAACTGTTTTTT; abundance: many; v_gene: TRBV6-5; j_gene: TRBJ1-4; d_gene: TRBD1
CDR3aa: CASSPGLMNTEAFF; CDR3nt: TGTGCCAGCTCACCAGGACTGATGAACACTGAAGCTTTCTTT; abundance: NA; v_gene: TRBV18; j_gene: TRBJ1-1; d_gene: NA
CDR3aa: CASSLNGQDSNQPQHF; CDR3nt: TGTGCCAGCAGCTTAAATGGGCAGGATAGCAATCAGCCCCAGCATTTT; abundance: few; v_gene: TRBV13; j_gene: TRBJ1-5; d_gene: NA
CDR3aa: CASSLDRSKMNTEAFF; CDR3nt: TGTGCCAGCAGCTTAGACAGAAGTAAAATGAACACTGAAGCTTTCTTT; abundance: many; v_gene: TRBV7-8; j_gene: TRBJ1-1; d_gene: NA
CDR3aa: CASGTRISDEQFF; CDR3nt: TGTGCCAGTGGGACTAGGATATCTGATGAGCAGTTCTTC; abundance: NA; v_gene: TRBV7-3; j_gene: TRBJ2-1; d_gene: TRBD2
CDR3aa: CANSEPGQGVRYF; CDR3nt: TGTGCCAACAGTGAGCCGGGACAGGGAGTTCGGTACTTC; abundance: once; v_gene: TRBV6-1; j_gene: TRBJ2-4; d_gene: TRBD1
CDR3aa: CASSLPRQGASQPQHF; CDR3nt: TGTGCCAGCAGTTTACCCCGACAGGGGGCAAGTCAGCCCCAGCATTTT; abundance: many; v_gene: TRBV28; j_gene: TRBJ1-5; d_gene: TRBD1
CDR3aa: CASSLTGLAGRTDTQYF; CDR3nt: TGTGCCAGCAGTCTAACCGGACTAGCGGGACGCACAGATACGCAGTATTTT; abundance: NA; v_gene: TRBV28; j_gene: TRBJ2-3; d_gene: TRBD2
CDR3aa: CASSYRLGLPIGGDTQYF; CDR3nt: TGTGCCAGCAGTTACCGCCTGGGACTACCTATCGGGGGAGATACGCAGTATTTT; abundance: NA; v_gene: TRBV6-5; j_gene: TRBJ2-3; d_gene: TRBD2
CDR3aa: CASSLGPGVLYGYTF; CDR3nt: TGTGCCAGCAGCTTAGGTCCAGGCGTTCTGTATGGCTACACCTTC; abundance: NA; v_gene: TRBV7-2; j_gene: TRBJ1-2; d_gene: NA
CDR3aa: CAWSVRQYNEQFF; CDR3nt: TGTGCCTGGAGTGTACGACAGTACAATGAGCAGTTCTTC; abundance: few; v_gene: TRBV30; j_gene: TRBJ2-1; d_gene: NA
CDR3aa: CASSLSLAGGETQYF; CDR3nt: TGTGCCAGCAGCTTAAGTCTAGCGGGAGGGGAGACCCAGTACTTC; abundance: NA; v_gene: TRBV7-2; j_gene: TRBJ2-5; d_gene: TRBD2
CDR3aa: CSARQGLAPVGEQFF; CDR3nt: TGCAGTGCTAGACAAGGACTAGCCCCAGTAGGGGAGCAGTTCTTC; abundance: many; v_gene: TRBV20-1; j_gene: TRBJ2-1; d_gene: TRBD2
CDR3aa: CATSSRDRVGNEQFF; CDR3nt: TGTGCCACCAGTTCCCGAGACAGGGTGGGAAATGAGCAGTTCTTC; abundance: NA; v_gene: TRBV24-1; j_gene: TRBJ2-1; d_gene: TRBD1
CDR3aa: CASGLTTGQTEAFF; CDR3nt: TGTGCTAGTGGTTTGACAACCGGACAGACTGAAGCTTTCTTT; abundance: NA; v_gene: TRBV12-5; j_gene: TRBJ1-1; d_gene: NA
CDR3aa: CASSSPSGTSETQYF; CDR3nt: TGTGCCAGCAGCTCCCCGAGTGGGACTAGTGAGACCCAGTACTTC; abundance: NA; v_gene: TRBV11-3; j_gene: TRBJ2-5; d_gene: TRBD2
CDR3aa: CASSSPQAGVPYNEQFF; CDR3nt: TGTGCCAGCAGTTCCCCCCAAGCGGGAGTTCCCTACAATGAGCAGTTCTTC; abundance: NA; v_gene: TRBV6-6; j_gene: TRBJ2-1; d_gene: TRBD2
CDR3aa: CASRGLGDYNEQFF; CDR3nt: TGTGCCAGCAGGGGACTGGGGGACTACAATGAGCAGTTCTTC; abundance: NA; v_gene: TRBV7-2; j_gene: TRBJ2-1; d_gene: NA
CDR3aa: CASSRGQIQETQYF; CDR3nt: TGTGCCAGCAGCAGAGGACAAATACAAGAGACCCAGTACTTC; abundance: NA; v_gene: TRBV21-1; j_gene: TRBJ2-5; d_gene: NA
CDR3aa: CASSSGTSRFLFF; CDR3nt: TGTGCCAGCAGTTCCGGGACTAGTCGTTTTTTGTTCTTC; abundance: NA; v_gene: TRBV12-3/TRBV12-4; j_gene: TRBJ2-1; d_gene: TRBD2